This T cell receptor beta chain appears in the sequencing data of a study of Tregs in tolerant kidney transplant recipients. General observations from the study: No direct test of biological reproducibility was done here. Tregs expanded with activated donor B cells seemed most donor-specific.

V was pared by 4 bases and J by 4 bases, with 20 bases between. The CDR3 runs 16 residues. The V gene's germline CDR1 is SGHVS and CDR2 FNYEAQ. About this clone itself: The antigen remains undetermined.

Clones were read by immunoSEQ multiplex PCR, and TCRdb kept only the in-frame ones, dropping some. The sample carries roughly 86,000 clones, approximately 93% recorded once. Related graft donors supplied nonmyeloablative bone marrow transplants, and mixed chimerism was transient. The chain has TRBV7-6 and TRBJ2-7, with D possibly being TRBD1 (6 bases). The TCR comes from a human patient who received a combined kidney and bone marrow transplant. These T cells may partly come from the graft donor. This specimen consisted of CD4+ T cells from blood (PBMCs), obtained 12 months after the transplant. This chain's CDR3 is CASSSNPTGTAYEQYF. CDR3 nucleotides: TGTGCCAGCAGCTCCAATCCAACAGGGACCGCGTACGAGCAGTACTTC.